The 18 T cell receptor beta chains below were found in one sample sequenced in a study of vaccination and CD4 T cells after COVID-19. Treatment meaning: roughly ten-day PBMC culture with coronavirus spike peptide pools or control peptides (ViraFEST assay). Collection of the unexposed donor's CD4+ T cells took place before the COVID-19 pandemic (2011-2018). The study sequenced cultured CD4+ T cell DNA using the Oncomine TCR Beta short-read assay. TCRdb re-derived calls from the PCR reads in MiXCR, one entry per CDR3 protein. The sample yields approximately 280 distinct CDR3 sequences, around 9.6% seen once. These receptors lack a known antigen. The sequencing sample was made of CD4+ T cells from blood, cultured in vitro. The receptors were sampled from a human donor in good health.

This clonotype is medium-sized within its sample. This chain joins TRBV9 and TRBJ2-5, with 9 bases lining up with TRBD1. Germline CDR1 is SGDLS and CDR2 is YYNGEE. This CDR3 spans 18 amino acids. J lost 2 bases, V lost 2 bases, and 13 bases had no gene match. CDR3: CASSVEPPGGTGQETQYF. The CDR3 DNA reads TGTGCCAGCAGCGTTGAGCCCCCGGGCGGGACAGGGCAAGAGACCCAGTACTTC.

By share, this clonotype ranks as large. V is TRBV19 and J is TRBJ2-7; D not resolved. Trimming stripped 5 bases from V and 7 bases from J, with 18 bases between. Germline lookup yields CDR1 LNHDA and CDR2 SQIVND (reference sequence). CDR3 size: 14 residues. The CDR3 protein is CASSVVGSLREQYF. The CDR3, as DNA: TGTGCCAGTAGTGTGGTGGGGTCCTTGAGGGAGCAGTACTTC.

This clonotype was seen a few times. The rearrangement uses TRBV9 and TRBJ2-2, with D maybe TRBD2 (5 bases). This CDR3 region has 16 residues. V was clipped by 4 bases and J by 0 bases, with 13 bases between them. The germline gives CDR1 SGDLS, CDR2 YYNGEE. The CDR3 is CASSPLARANTGELFF. CDR3 DNA sequence: TGTGCCAGCAGCCCCCTAGCCCGCGCGAACACCGGGGAGCTGTTTTTT.

This clonotype qualifies as large. The rearrangement joins TRBV24-1 to TRBJ2-5; 12 bases are a match to TRBD2. Germline CDR1 reads KGHDR; CDR2 reads SFDVKD. This CDR3 contains 14 residues. V shed 5 bases and J 4 bases; nucleotides not matched to a gene: 1. The CDR3 DNA sequence: TGTGCCACCAGTGCGACTAGCGGGAGAGAGACCCAGTACTTC. Translating gives CATSATSGRETQYF.

The chain uses TRBV27 and TRBJ1-1; a possible D gene is TRBD1 (5 bases). The germline V gene has CDR1 MNHEY and CDR2 SMNVEV (reference sequence). The CDR3 covers 13 residues. The V end was cut by 5 bases, the J end by 11 bases, with 18 bases between. The CDR3 sequence is CASSKWDGGTAFF. CDR3 DNA sequence: TGTGCCAGCAGTAAATGGGACGGTGGTACCGCTTTCTTT.

This clonotype is deemed large. This rearrangement joins TRBV5-3 to TRBJ2-1; 7 bases are a match to TRBD2. TRBV5-3 is given ORF status, its function remaining uncertain. This CDR3 is 13 amino acids long. The ends lost 10 bases at V and 7 bases at J; junction bases unmatched: 11. The CDR3 region has the DNA TGTGCCCACGCGGTGCGGGAGTCTAATGAGCAGTTCTTC. Its translation is CAHAVRESNEQFF.

By its share, this clonotype is large. The chain carries TRBV5-5 and TRBJ2-5, with unresolved D. The V end lost 0 bases, the J end lost 4 bases, and 7 bases lay between the germline ends. CDR3 size: 13 residues. Germline lookup yields CDR1 SGHKS and CDR2 YYEKEE (reference sequence). The CDR3 region has the DNA TGTGCCAGCAGCTTGGCGTCGCCAGAGACCCAGTACTTC. Translated: CASSLASPETQYF.

The rearrangement joins TRBV24-1 to TRBJ2-5; perhaps TRBD2 as D (6 bases). The V and J ends lost 4 bases and 2 bases respectively, with 16 bases between them. Germline-derived CDR1 and CDR2 are KGHDR and SFDVKD. The CDR3 has 16 amino acids. The DNA of the CDR3 is TGTGCCACCAGTGAGACCACCCGGGAGCCGCAAGAGACCCAGTACTTC. Residues: CATSETTREPQETQYF.

This clonotype rates as large. The chain combines TRBV2 with TRBJ2-1, with 13 nucleotides matching TRBD2. The CDR3 totals 14 residues. V dropped 10 bases and J dropped 6; count of bases not matched to a gene: 6. Looked up from germline, CDR1 is SNHLY and CDR2 is FYNNEI. The DNA of the CDR3 is TGTGCCATCCCCGGGACTAGCGGGGCCAATGAGCAGTTCTTC. Translated: CAIPGTSGANEQFF.

This clonotype is termed large (0.1 to 1%). The rearrangement joins TRBV20-1 to TRBJ1-1; possibly TRBD1 for D (5 bases). V was trimmed by 3 bases and J by 3 bases, leaving 17 bases between them. CDR1 is DFQATT, CDR2 SNEGSKA, per germline (reference sequence). This CDR3 comprises 15 residues. The CDR3 region is CSARSGQGHYTEAFF. For the CDR3, the DNA is TGCAGTGCTAGGTCCGGGCAGGGTCATTACACTGAAGCTTTCTTT.

Within the sample, this clonotype is large. The CDR3 DNA is TGCGCCAGCAGCTTGGGCTCCGGATACAATCAGCCCCAGCATTTT. Translated: CASSLGSGYNQPQHF. The chain couples TRBV5-1 to TRBJ1-5; D call uncertain. From germline, CDR1 is SGHRS and CDR2 YFSETQ. V lost 0 bases and J 3 bases, leaving 10 bases between the germline ends. This CDR3 comprises 15 residues.

In its sample, this clonotype ranks as large. The chain couples TRBV5-4 to TRBJ2-2; D might be TRBD1 (5 bases). The CDR3 runs 15 residues. Germline CDR1 is SGHNT and CDR2 is YYREEE (reference sequence). The V and J ends lost 2 bases and 4 bases respectively, with 12 bases between them. The CDR3 coding sequence is TGTGCCAGCAGCTTTAGCTCAGGGCCCACCGGGGAGCTGTTTTTT. Its translation is CASSFSSGPTGELFF.

This clonotype is large. V usage is TRBV19 and J usage is TRBJ1-1, with 7 bases aligning to TRBD1. Germline V gene lookup returns CDR1 LNHDA and CDR2 SQIVND (reference sequence). Germline trimming cut 7 bases from V and 0 bases from J; bases unmatched to any gene: 2. The CDR3 covers 13 residues. DNA of the CDR3: TGTGCCAGTAAGGGACAGTTGAACACTGAAGCTTTCTTT. Amino acids: CASKGQLNTEAFF.

In its sample, this clonotype ranks as large. The J gene is TRBJ2-2, the V gene TRBV19; no definite D call. The germline V and J ends were trimmed by 6 bases and 6 bases, with 17 bases remaining between them. Per the germline V gene, CDR1 is LNHDA and CDR2 is SQIVND (reference sequence). There are 15 residues in the CDR3. The CDR3: CASSRLMARAGELFF. CDR3 sequence (DNA): TGTGCCAGTAGCCGCCTCATGGCCCGGGCCGGGGAGCTGTTTTTT. The full variable domain, completed using reference TRBV19 and TRBJ2-2, is DGGITQSPKYLFRKEGQNVTLSCEQNLNHDAMYWYRQDPGQGLRLIYYSQIVNDFQKGDIAEGYSVSREKKESFPLTVTSAQKNPTAFYLCASSRLMARAGELFFGEGSRLTVL.

By its share, this clonotype is large (0.1 to 1%). This chain connects TRBV7-2 to TRBJ2-7; D is perhaps TRBD2 (5 bases). The CDR3 has 13 residues. The germline V and J ends were trimmed by 4 bases and 6 bases, with 13 bases remaining between them. Germline CDR1 reads SGHTA; CDR2 reads FQGNSA. CDR3 nucleotide sequence: TGTGCCAGCAGCTCTCTGGACTGGAGCGAGCAGTACTTC. Its protein product is CASSSLDWSEQYF.

By share, this clonotype counts as large. CDR3 in DNA: TGCAGTGCTAGAGATCCCCGGACTAGCGGATCCTACGAGCAGTACTTC. Amino acid sequence: CSARDPRTSGSYEQYF. The rearrangement uses TRBV20-1 and TRBJ2-7; TRBD2 aligns across 10 bases. The CDR3 is 16 residues long. With V trimmed by 0 bases and J by 1 base, 6 bases remained unmatched. Germline V gene sequence: CDR1 DFQATT, CDR2 SNEGSKA (reference sequence).

This clonotype is termed large. The chain is built from TRBV28 and TRBJ1-2, with TRBD1 matching over 7 bases. Germline-derived CDR1 and CDR2 are MDHEN and SYDVKM. The CDR3 runs 15 residues. V lost 5 bases, J lost 1 base, and 7 bases stayed unmatched. The CDR3 protein is CASSRWTGLNYGYTF. Written as DNA, the CDR3 is TGTGCCAGCAGTCGTTGGACAGGACTTAACTATGGCTACACCTTC.

By share of the sample, this clonotype is large. The rearrangement joins TRBV6-1 to TRBJ2-2; 10 bases line up with TRBD2. V dropped 8 bases and J dropped 1; count of bases not matched to a gene: 1. The length of the CDR3 is 14 residues. Germline V gene data show CDR1 as MNHNS and CDR2 as SASEGT. This CDR3 reads CASRTSGNTGELFF. The CDR3 coding sequence is TGTGCCAGCCGGACTAGCGGGAACACCGGGGAGCTGTTTTTT.